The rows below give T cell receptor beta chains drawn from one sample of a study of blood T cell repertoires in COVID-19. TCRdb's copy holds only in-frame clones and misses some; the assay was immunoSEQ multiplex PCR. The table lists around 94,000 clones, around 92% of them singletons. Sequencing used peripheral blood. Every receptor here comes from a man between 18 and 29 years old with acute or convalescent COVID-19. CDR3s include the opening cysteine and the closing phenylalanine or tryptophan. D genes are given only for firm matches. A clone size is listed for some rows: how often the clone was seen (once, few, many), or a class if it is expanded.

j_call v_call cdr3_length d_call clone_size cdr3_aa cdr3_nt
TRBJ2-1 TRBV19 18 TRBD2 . CASSILRVAGPSYNEQFF TGTGCCAGTAGTATACTTCGAGTAGCGGGGCCCTCCTACAATGAGCAGTTCTTC
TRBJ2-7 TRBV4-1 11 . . CASSFAEEQYF TGCGCCAGCAGCTTCGCGGAGGAGCAGTACTTC
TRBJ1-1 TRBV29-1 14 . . CSVEDQQTNTEAFF TGCAGCGTTGAAGATCAACAGACCAACACTGAAGCTTTCTTT
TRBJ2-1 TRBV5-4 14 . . CASSLDHDGIEQFF TGTGCCAGCAGCTTGGACCACGACGGGATTGAGCAGTTCTTC
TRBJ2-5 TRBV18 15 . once CASSPPLEQQETQYF TGTGCCAGCTCACCACCTCTAGAACAACAAGAGACCCAGTACTTC
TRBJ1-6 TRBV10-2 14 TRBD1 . CASSPGQSNSPLHF TGCGCCAGCAGCCCGGGACAGAGCAATTCACCCCTCCACTTT
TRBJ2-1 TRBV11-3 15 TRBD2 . CASSFKAGPTHEQFF TGTGCCAGCAGCTTCAAAGCGGGACCTACACATGAGCAGTTCTTC
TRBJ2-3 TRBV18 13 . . CASSPGVTDTQYF TGTGCCAGCTCACCAGGAGTGACAGATACGCAGTATTTT
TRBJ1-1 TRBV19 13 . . CASSLDRGTEAFF TGTGCCAGTAGTCTAGACAGAGGAACTGAAGCTTTCTTT
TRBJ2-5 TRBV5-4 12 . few CASSLAFETQYF TGTGCCAGCAGCTTGGCCTTCGAGACCCAGTACTTC
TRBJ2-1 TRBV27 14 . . CASSLKTAYNEQFF TGTGCCAGCAGTTTGAAGACAGCCTACAATGAGCAGTTCTTC
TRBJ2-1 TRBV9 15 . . CASSVAIGQQNEQFF TGTGCCAGCAGCGTAGCTATAGGACAACAAAATGAGCAGTTCTTC
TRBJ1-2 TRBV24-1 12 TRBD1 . CATSDTGGGYTF TGTGCCACCAGTGATACAGGGGGAGGCTACACCTTC
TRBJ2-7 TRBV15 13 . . CATSERAPYEQYF TGTGCCACCAGCGAGCGGGCCCCCTACGAGCAGTACTTC
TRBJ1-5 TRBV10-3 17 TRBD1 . CAIRVLTGTGIDQPQHF TGTGCCATCAGAGTCTTAACCGGGACAGGTATTGATCAGCCCCAGCATTTT
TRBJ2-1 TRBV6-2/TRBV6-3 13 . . CASSYVADNEQFF TGTGCCAGCAGTTACGTGGCGGACAATGAGCAGTTCTTC
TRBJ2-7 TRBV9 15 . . CASSQAPGVDYEQYF TGTGCCAGCAGCCAGGCCCCGGGGGTGGACTACGAGCAGTACTTC
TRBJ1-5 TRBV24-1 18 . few CATSDSPHRVPSNQPQHF TGTGCCACCAGTGATTCCCCTCACAGGGTACCTAGCAATCAGCCCCAGCATTTT
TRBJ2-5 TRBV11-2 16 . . CASSSRPAGGKETQYF TGTGCCAGCAGTTCCAGGCCAGCAGGTGGAAAAGAGACCCAGTACTTC
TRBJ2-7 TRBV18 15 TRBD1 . CASSPGQVSTYEQYF TGTGCCAGCTCCCCAGGACAGGTCTCAACCTACGAGCAGTACTTC
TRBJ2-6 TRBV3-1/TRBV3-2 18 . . CASSLDWESRSGANVLTF TGTGCCAGCAGCCTCGATTGGGAGTCCCGCTCTGGGGCCAACGTCCTGACTTTC
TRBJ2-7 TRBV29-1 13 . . CSVDKGISGEQYF TGCAGCGTTGATAAGGGGATTTCAGGGGAGCAGTACTTC
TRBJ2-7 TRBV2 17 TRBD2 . CASIKLPSGYPSQEQYF TGTGCCAGCATAAAGTTGCCTAGCGGGTACCCCTCTCAGGAGCAGTACTTC
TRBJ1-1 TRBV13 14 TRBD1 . CASSLGQGVTEAFF TGTGCCAGCAGCTTAGGGCAGGGGGTCACTGAAGCTTTCTTT
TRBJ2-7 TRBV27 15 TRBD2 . CASRPTFGGIYEQYF TGTGCCAGCAGGCCTACGTTCGGGGGGATCTACGAGCAGTACTTC
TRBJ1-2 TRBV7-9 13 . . CASSLEQGNGYTF TGTGCCAGCAGCTTAGAACAGGGCAATGGCTACACCTTC
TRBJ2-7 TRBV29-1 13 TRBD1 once CSAVRDSDYEQYF TGCAGCGCAGTACGGGACAGTGATTACGAGCAGTACTTC
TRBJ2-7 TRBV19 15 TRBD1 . CASSIGTGRAYEQYF TGTGCCAGTAGTATCGGGACAGGGCGGGCCTACGAGCAGTACTTC